The 12 T cell receptor beta chains below all came from one sample that was sequenced in a study of tumor-infiltrating lymphocytes in primary liver carcinoma. Unsorted whole blood supplied the blood RNA, and germline DNA was isolated too. Priming with a constant-region primer yielded TCR beta cDNA from 400 to 550 ng total RNA. Slightly modified ARM-PCR with three nested multiplex PCR rounds yielded TCR beta libraries. With TRBV1-TRBV30 forward primers and a C-beta reverse primer, the first two PCR rounds were run for roughly 10 cycles each. MiXCR, applied by TCRdb to the multiplex PCR reads, yields one record per CDR3 protein. The sample records approximately 330,000 distinct CDR3 sequences, approximately 65% being singletons. The sample was peripheral blood. The receptors were gathered from a man aged 40-49 years with primary liver carcinoma and hepatitis B virus infection.

Concerning this clonotype: A much larger clone lies one base from this, so it may be a read error. CDR3 bases: TGTGCCAGCAGTTACAGGGGCGACTCCTACGGGCAGTACTTC. Translating it yields CASSYRGDSYGQYF. The chain employs TRBV6-5 and TRBJ2-7; D perhaps matches TRBD1 (5 bases). The CDR3 totals 14 residues. Germline CDR1 is MNHEY and CDR2 is SVGAGI.

This rearrangement joins TRBV5-6 to TRBJ1-2; D is undetermined. V dropped 6 bases and J dropped 4 bases, with 16 bases sitting between them. The CDR3 runs 14 residues. CDR1 and CDR2 (germline): SGHDT, YYEEEE. CDR3 sequence (DNA): TGTGCCAGCACCCCCGGGTCACCCCTCTATGGCTACACCTTC. Its protein is CASTPGSPLYGYTF.

Comments on this clonotype: At one of its ends the junction is not consistent with the germline gene, which may arise from a read error. The rearrangement uses TRBV11-2 and TRBJ2-3; TRBD1 agrees at 9 bases. The CDR3 spans 17 residues. Germline CDR1 SGHAT, CDR2 FQNNGV. DNA for the CDR3: TGTGCCAGCAACCGGGACAGGGCTCGGTCGGACACAGATACGCAGTTTTTT. Protein product: CASNRDRARSDTDTQFF.

About this clonotype: A much more abundant neighbour one base away suggests this may be a read error. The CDR3 DNA reads TGCAGCGTCCTACCAACAGGGGGCGGAGATACGCAGTATTTT. The encoded protein is CSVLPTGGGDTQYF. V gene TRBV29-1 combines with J gene TRBJ2-3, with 9 bases that match TRBD1. Germline V lookup: CDR1 SQVTM, CDR2 ANQGSEA. J gave up 5 bases and V 6 bases, and 9 bases lay outside the gene matches. This CDR3 has 14 amino acids.

Note on this clonotype: A much larger clone differs by one base, so this may be a read error. The chain carries TRBV29-1 and TRBJ2-7; TRBD1 matches at 8 bases. Per the germline V gene, CDR1 is SQVTM and CDR2 is ANQGSEA. The length of the CDR3 is 15 residues. The V gene end was trimmed by 6 bases and the J gene end by 3 bases; junction bases not matched to a gene: 13. Written as DNA, the CDR3 is TGCAGCGTCGGGTTGGGACAGGACAGCCTCTACGAGCAGTACTTC. Its translation: CSVGLGQDSLYEQYF.

A note on this clonotype: Germline is not matched at one junction end, which may reflect a read error. V is TRBV4-3 and J is TRBJ2-1; D unresolved. The CDR3 consists of 17 residues. Germline V gene sequence: CDR1 LGHNA, CDR2 YSLEER. The CDR3 nucleotides read TGCGCCAACAGCCAAGATCTATCACGCCTACGCACCAATGAGCAGTTATTC. Its protein is CANSQDLSRLRTNEQLF.

In this sample, this clonotype turned up a few times. A read error is likely, as this CDR3 ends without the conserved phenylalanine or tryptophan. The rearrangement links TRBV4-2 to TRBJ2-1; 11 bases are a match to TRBD2. Germline V gene sequence: CDR1 LGHNA, CDR2 YNFKEQ. Germline trimming cut 1 base from V and 6 bases from J; bases unmatched to any gene: 8. CDR3 length equals 17 residues. CDR3: CASSQATGTSGLNEQFL. CDR3 nucleotides: TGTGCCAGCAGCCAAGCCACTGGGACTAGCGGACTCAATGAGCAGTTCTTA.

With respect to this clonotype: No conserved phenylalanine or tryptophan ends this CDR3, so it is likely a read error. V and J are TRBV10-1 and TRBJ2-5; no clear D gene. V shed 3 bases and J shed 4 bases, with 12 bases lying between them. This CDR3 spans 14 amino acids. Germline CDR1 reads WNHNN; CDR2 reads SYGVQD (reference sequence). CDR3 DNA sequence: TGCGCCAGCAGTGATGCGGTTATGGGAGAGACCCAGTACCTC. This sequence encodes CASSDAVMGETQYL.

As for this clonotype: This CDR3 fails to terminate in the conserved phenylalanine or tryptophan, so it likely reflects a read error. This chain uses TRBV11-2 with TRBJ2-7; 12 bases fit TRBD2. The CDR3 loop spans 16 amino acids. Germline V gives CDR1 SGHAT, CDR2 FQNNGV. The CDR3 region is CASGLAGLAGSYEQYL. CDR3 in DNA: TGTGCCAGCGGCTTAGCGGGACTAGCGGGTTCCTACGAGCAGTACTTA.

The chain has TRBV5-5 and TRBJ2-3; 10 bases fit TRBD1. V trimming: 0 bases; J trimming: 5 bases; junction bases outside the gene matches: 3. The germline V gene has CDR1 SGHKS and CDR2 YYEKEE (reference sequence). The CDR3 totals 15 residues. The CDR3 DNA reads TGTGCCAGCAGCTTGGCCGGGACAGGGGTAGATACGCAGTATTTT. Encoded protein: CASSLAGTGVDTQYF.

V is TRBV6-6 and J is TRBJ2-5, with 9 bases fitting TRBD1. The CDR3 covers 14 residues. Per the germline V gene, CDR1 is MNHNY and CDR2 is SVGAGI (reference sequence). V trimming: 6 bases; J trimming: 3 bases; junction bases outside the gene matches: 5. CDR3 coding DNA: TGTGCCAGCAGACAGGGGGCGGAGAAAGAGACCCAGTACTTC. As protein: CASRQGAEKETQYF.

As regards this clonotype: The CDR3 end shows no conserved phenylalanine or tryptophan, and so a read error is likely. The gene calls are TRBV29-1 and TRBJ1-5, with a weak D call TRBD1 (5 bases). Germline V gives CDR1 SQVTM, CDR2 ANQGSEA. The CDR3 loop spans 12 amino acids. CDR3 in amino acids: CGIAGGNQPQHS. Here the CDR3 DNA reads TGCGGCATTGCGGGGGGCAATCAGCCCCAGCATTCT.